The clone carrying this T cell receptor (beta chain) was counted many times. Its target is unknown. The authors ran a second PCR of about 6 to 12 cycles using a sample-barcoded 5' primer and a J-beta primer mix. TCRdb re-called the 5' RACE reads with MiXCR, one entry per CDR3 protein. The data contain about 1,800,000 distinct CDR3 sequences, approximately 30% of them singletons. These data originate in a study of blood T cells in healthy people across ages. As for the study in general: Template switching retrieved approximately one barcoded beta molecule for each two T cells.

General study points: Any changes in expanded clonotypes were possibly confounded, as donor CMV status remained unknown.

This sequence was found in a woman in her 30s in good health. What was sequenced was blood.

Here the CDR3 DNA reads TGTGCCAGCAGCCAACAGGGGTGGGGCAAAAACATTCAGTACTTC. Its translation is CASSQQGWGKNIQYF. The chain recombines TRBV7-9 with TRBJ2-4, with 7 bases fitting TRBD1. Per germline, CDR1 SEHNR and CDR2 FQNEAQ (reference sequence). V gave up 5 bases and J gave up 3 bases; unmatched junction bases: 7. The CDR3 contains 15 residues.